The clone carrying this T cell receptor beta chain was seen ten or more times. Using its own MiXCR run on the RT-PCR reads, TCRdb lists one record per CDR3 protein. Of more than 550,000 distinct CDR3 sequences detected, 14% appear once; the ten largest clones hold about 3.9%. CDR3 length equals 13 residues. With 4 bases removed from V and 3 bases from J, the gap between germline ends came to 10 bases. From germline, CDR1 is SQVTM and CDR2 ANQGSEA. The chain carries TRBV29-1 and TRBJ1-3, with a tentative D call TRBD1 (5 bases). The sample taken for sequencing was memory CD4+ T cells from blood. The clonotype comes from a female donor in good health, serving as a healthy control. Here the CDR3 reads CSVGAGFGNTIYF. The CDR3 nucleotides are TGCAGCGTTGGTGCAGGGTTTGGAAACACCATATATTTT.